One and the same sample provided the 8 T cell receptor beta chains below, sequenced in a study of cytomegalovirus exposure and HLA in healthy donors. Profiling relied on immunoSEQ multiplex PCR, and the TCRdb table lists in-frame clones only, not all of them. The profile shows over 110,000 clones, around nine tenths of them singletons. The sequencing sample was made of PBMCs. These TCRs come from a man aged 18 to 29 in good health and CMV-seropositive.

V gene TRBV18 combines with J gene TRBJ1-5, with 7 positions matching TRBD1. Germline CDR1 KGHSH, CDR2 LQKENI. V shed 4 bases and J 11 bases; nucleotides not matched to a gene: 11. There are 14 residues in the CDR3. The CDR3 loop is CASSQRQGDGSQHF. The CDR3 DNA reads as TGTGCCAGCTCACAGAGACAGGGCGATGGGTCCCAGCATTTT.

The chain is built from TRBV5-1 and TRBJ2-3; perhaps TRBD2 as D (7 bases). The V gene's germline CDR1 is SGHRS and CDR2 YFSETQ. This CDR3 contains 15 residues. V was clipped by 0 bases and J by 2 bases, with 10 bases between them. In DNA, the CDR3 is TGCGCCAGCAGCTTGGAGGGGGGGATCACAGATACGCAGTATTTT. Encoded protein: CASSLEGGITDTQYF.

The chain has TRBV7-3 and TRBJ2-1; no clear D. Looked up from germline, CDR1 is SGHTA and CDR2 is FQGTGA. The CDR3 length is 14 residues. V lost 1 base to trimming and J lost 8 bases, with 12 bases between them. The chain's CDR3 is CASSLILGIDEQFF. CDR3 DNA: TGTGCCAGCAGCTTAATTCTAGGTATAGATGAGCAGTTCTTC.

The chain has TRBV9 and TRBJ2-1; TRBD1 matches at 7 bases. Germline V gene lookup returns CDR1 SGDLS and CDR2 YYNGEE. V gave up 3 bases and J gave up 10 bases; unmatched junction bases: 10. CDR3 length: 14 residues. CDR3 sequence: CASSEGSRDREQFF. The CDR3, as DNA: TGTGCCAGCAGCGAGGGGTCCCGGGACAGAGAGCAGTTCTTC.

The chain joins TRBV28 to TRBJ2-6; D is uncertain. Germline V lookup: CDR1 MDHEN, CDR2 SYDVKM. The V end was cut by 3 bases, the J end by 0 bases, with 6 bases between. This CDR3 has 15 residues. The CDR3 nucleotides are TGTGCCAGCAGTTTGGTGAGCTCTGGGGCCAACGTCCTGACTTTC. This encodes CASSLVSSGANVLTF.

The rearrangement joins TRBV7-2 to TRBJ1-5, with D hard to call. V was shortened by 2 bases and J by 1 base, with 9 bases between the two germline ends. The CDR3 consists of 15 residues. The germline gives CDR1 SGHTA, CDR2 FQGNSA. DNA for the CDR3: TGTGCCAGCAGCTTAATCGGGAGGAGCAATCAGCCCCAGCATTTT. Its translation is CASSLIGRSNQPQHF. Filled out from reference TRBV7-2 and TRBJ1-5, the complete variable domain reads GAGVSQSPSNKVTEKGKDVELRCDPISGHTALYWYRQSLGQGLEFLIYFQGNSAPDKSGLPSDRFSAERTGGSVSTLTIQRTQQEDSAVYLCASSLIGRSNQPQHFGDGTRLSIL.

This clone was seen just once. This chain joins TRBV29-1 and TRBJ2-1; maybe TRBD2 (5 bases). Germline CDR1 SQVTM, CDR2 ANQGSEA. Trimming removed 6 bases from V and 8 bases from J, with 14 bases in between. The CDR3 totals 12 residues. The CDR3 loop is CSVAGRRDEQFF. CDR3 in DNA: TGCAGCGTCGCGGGCAGACGTGATGAGCAGTTCTTC.

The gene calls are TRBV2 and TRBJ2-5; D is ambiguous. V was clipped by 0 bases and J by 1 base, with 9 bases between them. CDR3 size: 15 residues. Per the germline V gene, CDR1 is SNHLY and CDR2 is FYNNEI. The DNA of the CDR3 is TGTGCCAGCAGTGAAGCGCCCCAGGTCCAAGAGACCCAGTACTTC. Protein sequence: CASSEAPQVQETQYF.